The T cell receptor beta chain described here comes from a study of blood T cell repertoires in COVID-19. Overall study: Material from acute and convalescent COVID-19 was sourced from the United States, Italy and Spain.

V lost 2 bases to trimming and J lost 1 base, with 11 bases between them. There are 15 residues in the CDR3. Germline V CDR1 and CDR2: SGHAT, FQDESV (reference sequence). Produced via immunoSEQ multiplex PCR; TCRdb's table is partial and in-frame only. The profile covers roughly 65,000 clones, with around 83% appearing a single time and around 4% taken by the ten largest. The TCR originated in a man aged 50 or older with acute or convalescent COVID-19. The sample was peripheral blood. This chain links TRBV11-1 with TRBJ2-5, with D perhaps matching TRBD1 (6 bases). The CDR3 bases are TGTGCCAGCAGCTTACAGGGGATCGTCCAAGAGACCCAGTACTTC. The encoded protein is CASSLQGIVQETQYF.